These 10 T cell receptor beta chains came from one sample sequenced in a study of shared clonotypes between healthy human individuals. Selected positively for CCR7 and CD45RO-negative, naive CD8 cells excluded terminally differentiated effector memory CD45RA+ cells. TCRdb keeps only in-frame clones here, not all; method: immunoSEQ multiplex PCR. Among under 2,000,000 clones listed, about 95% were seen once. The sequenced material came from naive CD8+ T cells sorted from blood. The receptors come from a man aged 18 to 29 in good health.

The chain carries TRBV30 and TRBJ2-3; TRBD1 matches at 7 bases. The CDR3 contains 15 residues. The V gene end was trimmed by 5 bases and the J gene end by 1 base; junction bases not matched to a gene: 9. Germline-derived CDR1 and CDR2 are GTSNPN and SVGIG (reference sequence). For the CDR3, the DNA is TGTGCCTGGTTAACAGGGGTGGAAGGCACAGATACGCAGTATTTT. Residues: CAWLTGVEGTDTQYF.

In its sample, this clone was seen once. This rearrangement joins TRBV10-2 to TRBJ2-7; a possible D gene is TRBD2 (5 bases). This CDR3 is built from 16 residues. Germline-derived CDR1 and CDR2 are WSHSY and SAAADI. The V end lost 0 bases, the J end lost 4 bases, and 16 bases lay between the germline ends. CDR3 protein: CASSESEGSKVYEQYF. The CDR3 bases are TGCGCCAGCAGTGAGTCCGAAGGGAGTAAGGTTTACGAGCAGTACTTC.

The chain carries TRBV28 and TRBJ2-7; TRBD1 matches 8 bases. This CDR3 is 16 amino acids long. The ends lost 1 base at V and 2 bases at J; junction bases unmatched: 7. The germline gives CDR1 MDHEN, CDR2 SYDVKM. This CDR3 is CASSLSRTGLTYEQYF. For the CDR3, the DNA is TGTGCCAGCAGTTTATCCAGGACAGGGCTGACCTACGAGCAGTACTTC.

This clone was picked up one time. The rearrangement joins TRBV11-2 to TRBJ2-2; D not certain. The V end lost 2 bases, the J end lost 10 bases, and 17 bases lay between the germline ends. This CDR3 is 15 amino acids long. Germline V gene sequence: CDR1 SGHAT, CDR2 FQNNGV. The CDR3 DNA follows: TGTGCCAGCAGCTTACTGGAAAGCTCCGGCGAGGAGCTGTTTTTT. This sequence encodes CASSLLESSGEELFF.

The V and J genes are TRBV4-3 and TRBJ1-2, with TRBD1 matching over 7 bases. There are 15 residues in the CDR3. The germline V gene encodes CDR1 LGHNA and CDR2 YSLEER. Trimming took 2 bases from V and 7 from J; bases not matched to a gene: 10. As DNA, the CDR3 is TGCGCCAGCAGCCAACTTCTCGAGGGGGCGGTTGGCTACACCTTC. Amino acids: CASSQLLEGAVGYTF.

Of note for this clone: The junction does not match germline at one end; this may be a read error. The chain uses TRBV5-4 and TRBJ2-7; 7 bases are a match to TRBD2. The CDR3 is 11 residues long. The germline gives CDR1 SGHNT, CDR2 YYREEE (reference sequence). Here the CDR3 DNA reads TGTGCCAGCAGCCTTGGACTAGACGTTGACTTC. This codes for CASSLGLDVDF.

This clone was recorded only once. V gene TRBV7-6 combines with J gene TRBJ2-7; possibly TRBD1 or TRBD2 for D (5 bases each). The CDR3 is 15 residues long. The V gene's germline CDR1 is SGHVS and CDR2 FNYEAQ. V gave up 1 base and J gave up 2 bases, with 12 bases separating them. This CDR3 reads CASSLDRGATYEQYF. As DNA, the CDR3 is TGTGCCAGCAGCTTAGATAGAGGGGCCACCTACGAGCAGTACTTC.

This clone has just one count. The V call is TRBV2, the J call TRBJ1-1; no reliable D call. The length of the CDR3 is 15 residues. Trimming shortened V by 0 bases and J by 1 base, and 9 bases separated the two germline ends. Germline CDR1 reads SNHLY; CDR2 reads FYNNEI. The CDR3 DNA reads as TGTGCCAGCAGTGAAGCGGCAGGAACGAACACTGAAGCTTTCTTT. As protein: CASSEAAGTNTEAFF.

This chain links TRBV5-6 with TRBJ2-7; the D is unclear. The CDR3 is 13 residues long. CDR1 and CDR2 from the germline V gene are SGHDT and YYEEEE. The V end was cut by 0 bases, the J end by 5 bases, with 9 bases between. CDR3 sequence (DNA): TGTGCCAGCAGCTTGGGTAGCAGCCACGAGCAGTACTTC. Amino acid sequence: CASSLGSSHEQYF.

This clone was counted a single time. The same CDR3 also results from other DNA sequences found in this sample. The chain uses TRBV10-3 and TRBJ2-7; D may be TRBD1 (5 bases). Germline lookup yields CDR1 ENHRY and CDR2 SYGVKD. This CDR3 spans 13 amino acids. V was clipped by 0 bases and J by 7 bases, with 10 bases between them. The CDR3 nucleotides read TGTGCCATCAGTGAGTCGGGGCCGCTGGAGCAGTACTTC. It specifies CAISESGPLEQYF.